This note documents a single T cell receptor (beta chain) sequence. TCRdb keeps only in-frame clones here, not all; method: immunoSEQ multiplex PCR. The repertoire has 350,000 to 400,000 clones, roughly nine tenths of them found once; the top ten carry around 0.86%. The sample originates from a study of blood T cell repertoires in COVID-19. With 1 base clipped from V and 6 bases from J, the junction kept 5 bases outside the gene matches. Germline CDR1 SGHNT, CDR2 YYREEE (reference sequence). The CDR3 is made up of 16 amino acids. Within the 2 weeks before study entry, each person in the exposed group met a COVID-19 case.

Sequencing input: PBMCs or T cells enriched from blood (not recorded which). The chain has TRBV5-4 and TRBJ2-1, with 12 bases aligning to TRBD2. This clonotype was sampled from a woman aged 40 to 55 who had been exposed to COVID-19. The CDR3 sequence is CASSLLAGGPGNEQFF. In DNA, the CDR3 is TGTGCCAGCAGCTTGCTAGCGGGGGGGCCGGGCAATGAGCAGTTCTTC.